This TCR beta chain was identified in a study of T cell responses to AZD1222 COVID-19 vaccine. Turning to the study itself: The analysis combined second doses at about 4 or about 12 weeks.

Study-level results: Donors skewed white British and female; clonal diversity was possibly underestimated. Unmutated variant regions are reportedly the target of nearly half of TCRs that are spike-specific. Mapped onto spike, vaccine-associated CD4 TCRs spanned it and were dominant at 160-218 and 743-854.

Repertoires were generated with immunoSEQ multiplex PCR, while TCRdb's copy carries only in-frame clones and drops some. The repertoire includes about 140,000 clones, over 75% of them detected once, and around 3.6% sits in the top ten. In regard to this clone: Antigen unknown.

Germline CDR1 PRHDT, CDR2 FYEKMQ (reference sequence). The CDR3 contains 16 residues. The V segment lost 3 bases and the J segment 3 bases; nucleotides outside the gene matches: 5. This clonotype was sampled from an adult in good health. The chain carries TRBV13 and TRBJ2-7, with 13 bases fitting TRBD2. This specimen was peripheral blood, taken on day 0 of AZD1222 vaccination. CDR3 sequence: CASSFRTSGSFYEQYF. The CDR3 coding sequence is TGTGCCAGCAGCTTTCGGACTAGCGGGAGTTTCTACGAGCAGTACTTC.